The clone carrying this TCR beta chain has just a few counts. Its antigen is still unknown. Sequencing used immunoSEQ multiplex PCR; TCRdb keeps in-frame clones, though not all of them. The data show about 99,000 clones, over 80% seen once. Trimming took 0 bases from V and 6 from J, leaving 11 bases between them. Germline CDR1 is LGHNA and CDR2 is YNFKEQ. CDR3 size: 14 residues. The sample belongs to a study of glioma-infiltrating T cells after dendritic cell vaccination. For the study at large: Samples are from glioblastoma patients in Phase I and II dendritic cell vaccine trials.

Study results and limitations: No direct clonality-survival link was found; a diverse polyclonal response may matter. Few patients contributed both blood and tumor specimens.

Time point denoted: after dendritic cell vaccination, including at tumor progression/relapse. The input for sequencing was blood, taken after dendritic cell vaccination. This chain joins TRBV4-2 and TRBJ1-1; no firm D call. The receptor's source is a human donor with glioblastoma. CDR3: CASSQDRYSAEAFF. The CDR3 bases are TGTGCCAGCAGCCAAGACAGGTATTCGGCTGAAGCTTTCTTT.